Given below is one TCR beta chain in context. Which antigen it targets is not known. No much larger clonotype is one base removed from it; base qualities were not supplied. The CDR3 contains 16 residues, cysteine and phenylalanine counted. Only the CDR3 DNA stays, 48 bases, in frame from base 1. The junction shows trimming of 3 bases on V and 2 bases on J, plus 15 bases between the germline ends. CDR1 is given as MDHEN and CDR2 as SYDVKM, both from the germline V gene. Library prep was done by the immunoSEQ multiplex PCR assay. T cell repertoires were profiled by deep sequencing of rearranged TCR beta loci, alongside multiparametric flow cytometry. Sourced from immuneACCESS, this table was stored by TCRdb with only in-frame sequences that have V and J called. A share of the clones is absent; for the studies checked, an unresolved V gene accounts for under half, and the remainder has no known explanation. Counted in this sample were 25,000 to 35,000 clones; approximately 92% of them appeared once. The ten most abundant clones make up 6.5% to 8% of the sample.

This sample is part of a study of lymphopenia after photon versus proton radiotherapy (dated 2019 in TCRdb). Describing the broader study: The study compared the immunological effects of photon versus proton radiation therapy in patients with gastrointestinal tumors who developed high-grade lymphopenia. The cohort included some 20 patients with gastrointestinal tumors who developed lymphopenia after receiving either photon or proton therapy. The goal of the study was to describe how the two radiation modalities differ in their effects on the immune system. The study at large found these results: During treatment, patients who received photon therapy lost naive T cells and TCR diversity and gained effector/memory populations, whereas patients who received proton therapy remained relatively stable. After the lymphocyte count nadir, oligoclonal expansion, especially of CD8+ Temra cells, was observed in photon-treated repertoires, and the drop in diversity was driven by this expansion. Across the cohort, a larger post-nadir drop in TCR diversity was inversely correlated with overall survival time among patients who died. The survival association was examined only in patients who died, and the authors described better survival with proton therapy as a possibility, not as a demonstrated result.

The sequence joins TRBV28 to TRBJ2-3; 6 matching bases give a weak D call of TRBD2. The TCR originated in a woman between 65 and 79 years old with pancreatic cancer. Some clones in this sample may be carry-over from other donors' samples. The sequencing used peripheral blood, collected from a patient treated with proton-based radiotherapy. The CDR3 amino acid sequence is: CASSLVAVTATDTQYF. At the DNA level, the sequence is TGTGCCAGCAGTTTGGTAGCGGTAACAGCCACAGATACGCAGTATTTT.